Below are 3 T cell receptor beta chains sequenced from a single sample in a study of blood T cell repertoires in COVID-19. TCRdb's copy holds only in-frame clones and misses some; the assay was immunoSEQ multiplex PCR. The profile shows around 300,000 clones, 70% to 90% of them singletons. The sample taken for sequencing was peripheral blood. These receptors all come from a woman aged 25 to 39 who had recovered from COVID-19.

The V gene is TRBV4-3, the J gene TRBJ1-2, with 9 nucleotides matching TRBD1. Trimming removed 0 bases from V and 0 bases from J; junction bases left unmatched: 14. The CDR3 length is 20 residues. Germline V gene lookup returns CDR1 LGHNA and CDR2 YSLEER. CDR3 protein: CASSQENFGTGHTTNYGYTF. CDR3 nucleotides: TGCGCCAGCAGCCAAGAGAATTTCGGGACAGGGCATACAACTAACTATGGCTACACCTTC.

The rearrangement uses TRBV6-5 and TRBJ2-1; 7 bases map to TRBD2. Germline V gene data show CDR1 as MNHEY and CDR2 as SVGAGI. V lost 4 bases to trimming and J lost 2 bases; unmatched junction nucleotides: 8. The CDR3 extends over 16 amino acids. The DNA of the CDR3 is TGTGCCAGCAGTTTCAGTGGACGGGGGGCCTACAATGAGCAGTTCTTC. It specifies CASSFSGRGAYNEQFF.

The chain has TRBV28 and TRBJ1-4, with a possible D match to TRBD1 (5 bases). This CDR3 spans 12 amino acids. Germline CDR1 is MDHEN and CDR2 is SYDVKM. V gave up 10 bases and J gave up 8 bases, with 14 bases separating them. CDR3 residues: CAIGAGREKLFF. CDR3 in DNA: TGTGCCATCGGCGCAGGGCGCGAAAAACTGTTTTTT.